The text below deals with one TCR beta chain. Its antigen remains unidentified. Germline CDR1 is MDHEN and CDR2 is SYDVKM. The CDR3 consists of 15 residues. V was cut by 4 bases and J by 8 bases, with 15 bases left in between. This sample stems from a study of cytotoxic CD8 clonotypes in ibrutinib-treated CLL. Study information: The average sample held around 280,000 productive templates and 85,000 to 100,000 productive rearrangements. Study conclusions and caveats: The clonality went up when patients responded to ibrutinib and dropped back toward baseline at progression.

TCRdb's copy holds only in-frame clones and misses some; the assay was immunoSEQ multiplex PCR. The sample has approximately 130,000 clones, around four fifths seen once. The sequenced sample was PBMCs, obtained after 24 months of ibrutinib treatment. The chain uses TRBV28 and TRBJ1-6; D is uncertain. This receptor was obtained from a human donor with chronic lymphocytic leukemia. The CDR3 DNA follows: TGTGCCAGCAGTTCGGAAAGGGCTGGAGATTCACCCCTCCACTTT. Protein: CASSSERAGDSPLHF.